Listed here are 11 T cell receptor beta chains from one sample, sequenced in a study of CD8+CD57+ T cells in acquired aplastic anemia. Genomic DNA provided the template from which TCR beta VDJ and CDR3 profiles were obtained. TCRdb processed the reads anew with MiXCR; each CDR3 protein has one entry. There are 400,000 to 450,000 distinct CDR3 sequences in the sample; 65% to 80% occur only once, and approximately 3.8% lies in the top ten. The specimen sequenced was sorted CD4+, CD8+, or CD8+CD57+ T cells (not recorded which) from PBMCs. The receptors stem from a human donor in good health, serving as a control.

The table lists this clonotype with a count of one. This sequence joins TRBV29-1 and TRBJ1-5, with TRBD1 identical over 12 bases. Germline loops: CDR1 SQVTM, CDR2 ANQGSEA. With 6 bases clipped from V and 1 base from J, the junction kept 7 bases outside the gene matches. This CDR3 is 16 amino acids long. CDR3: CSVGTGGTGSNQPQHF. For the CDR3, the DNA is TGCAGCGTGGGGACAGGGGGCACGGGCAGCAATCAGCCCCAGCATTTT.

The CDR3 region is CASSRAGRGETQYF. CDR3 DNA sequence: TGTGCCAGCAGCAGAGCTGGTAGGGGTGAGACCCAGTACTTC. The rearrangement uses TRBV7-9 and TRBJ2-5; D might be TRBD1 (5 bases). V was cut by 5 bases and J by 5 bases, with 15 bases left in between. The CDR3 is 14 amino acids. Germline V gene sequence: CDR1 SEHNR, CDR2 FQNEAQ (reference sequence).

This sequence joins TRBV7-7 and TRBJ1-1, with a possible D match to TRBD1 (5 bases). V lost 5 bases, J lost 14 bases, and 24 bases lay in between. There are 14 residues in the CDR3. The germline V gene encodes CDR1 SSHAT and CDR2 FNYEAQ (reference sequence). The CDR3 spells CASSPQGLYAYTFF. For the CDR3, the DNA is TGTGCCAGCAGCCCCCAGGGACTCTATGCCTACACCTTCTTT.

This clonotype has a handful of counts. V usage is TRBV6-2 or TRBV6-3 and J usage is TRBJ2-5; 7 bases are shared with TRBD1. The CDR3 length is 16 residues. Looked up from germline, CDR1 is MNHEY and CDR2 is SVGEGT. The V and J ends lost 5 bases and 1 base, in that order; junction bases with no gene match: 10. The CDR3: CASSPGTVGIQETQYF. The DNA for the CDR3 is TGTGCCAGCAGTCCCGGGACAGTCGGGATCCAAGAGACCCAGTACTTC.

This sequence joins TRBV19 and TRBJ1-2; 7 nucleotides agree with TRBD1. Trimming removed 6 bases from V and 6 bases from J; junction bases left unmatched: 19. Germline CDR1 is LNHDA and CDR2 is SQIVND (reference sequence). CDR3 length: 17 amino acids. CDR3 sequence: CASSYFLLTGEVDGYTF. The DNA of the CDR3 is TGTGCCAGTAGCTATTTCCTATTAACAGGGGAGGTGGATGGCTACACCTTC.

The gene calls are TRBV19 and TRBJ2-7, with TRBD1 identical over 7 bases. V lost 5 bases, J lost 7 bases, and 8 bases stayed unmatched. This CDR3 contains 13 residues. Germline V gene lookup returns CDR1 LNHDA and CDR2 SQIVND (reference sequence). The CDR3 protein is CASSVGQAREQYF. The CDR3 DNA is TGTGCCAGTAGTGTCGGACAGGCGAGGGAGCAGTACTTC.

The rearrangement links TRBV19 to TRBJ1-1, with 7 positions matching TRBD1. Trimming at V came to 7 bases and at J to 1 base, leaving 6 bases not matched to a gene. The CDR3 runs to 14 residues. CDR1 is LNHDA and CDR2 is SQIVND in the germline V gene (reference sequence). CDR3 in DNA: TGTGCCAGTAATAAAAACAGGGGGAACACTGAAGCTTTCTTT. It encodes CASNKNRGNTEAFF.

As regards this clonotype: Its ends do not fully match the called genes, so a read error is possible. The CDR3 DNA sequence: TGTGCCAGCTCCCGGGGTCTCGAGGACCGGGACTTC. Residues: CASSRGLEDRDF. The chain employs TRBV7-8 and TRBJ2-7; D might be TRBD2 (5 bases). CDR1 is SGHVS and CDR2 is FQNEAQ in the germline V gene. The CDR3 extends over 12 amino acids.

This clonotype was seen ten or more times. In DNA, the CDR3 is TGTGCCATCAGTGAGACTAGCGGGGGGGCCGGGGAGCTGTTTTTT. Its translation is CAISETSGGAGELFF. The chain has TRBV10-3 and TRBJ2-2; the match to TRBD2 covers 13 bases. The junction had 0 bases not matched to a gene; V was cut back by 2 bases and J by 6 bases. The germline CDR1 and CDR2 sequences are ENHRY and SYGVKD. The length of the CDR3 is 15 residues.

For this clonotype: The CDR3 does not close with the conserved phenylalanine or tryptophan, likely indicating a read error. The rearrangement joins TRBV4-2 to TRBJ1-6; D may be TRBD1 (5 bases). The ends were cut back, 2 bases at V and 6 bases at J, with 17 bases in the middle. The CDR3 extends over 17 amino acids. Germline CDR1 and CDR2: LGHNA and YNFKEQ. CDR3 in DNA: TGTGCCAGCAGCCAAAATATATGGGGGGAAGGTAATTCACCCCTCCACTAT. Amino acid sequence: CASSQNIWGEGNSPLHY.

The gene calls are TRBV7-8 and TRBJ1-4; 7 bases are a match to TRBD1. The CDR3 extends over 15 amino acids. The germline CDR1 and CDR2 sequences are SGHVS and FQNEAQ. J was trimmed by 6 bases and V by 6 bases; bases with no gene match: 10. The CDR3 loop is CASSPSTGLHEKLFF. Here the CDR3 DNA reads TGTGCCAGCAGTCCTTCGACAGGGCTACATGAAAAACTGTTTTTT.